This T cell receptor (beta chain) was observed in a study of CD8 T cells in ankylosing spondylitis. TCRdb re-called the 5' RACE reads through MiXCR, storing one row per CDR3 protein. The profile shows a few hundred thousand distinct CDR3 sequences, about 10% of them singletons. This clonotype appeared many times. The V gene's germline CDR1 is SGHRS and CDR2 YFSETQ. The CDR3 contains 14 residues. Trimming took off 6 bases at V and 4 bases at J, with 17 bases between the two ends. The receptor's source is a male donor with ankylosing spondylitis or in good health (not recorded which). Material: blood, either unsorted or a sorted T cell fraction (not recorded which). The V call is TRBV5-1, the J call TRBJ2-7; D may be TRBD1 (6 bases). The CDR3 DNA reads TGCGCCAGCAACCCCACAGGGCAGTTATACGAGCAGTACTTC. This gives the protein CASNPTGQLYEQYF.